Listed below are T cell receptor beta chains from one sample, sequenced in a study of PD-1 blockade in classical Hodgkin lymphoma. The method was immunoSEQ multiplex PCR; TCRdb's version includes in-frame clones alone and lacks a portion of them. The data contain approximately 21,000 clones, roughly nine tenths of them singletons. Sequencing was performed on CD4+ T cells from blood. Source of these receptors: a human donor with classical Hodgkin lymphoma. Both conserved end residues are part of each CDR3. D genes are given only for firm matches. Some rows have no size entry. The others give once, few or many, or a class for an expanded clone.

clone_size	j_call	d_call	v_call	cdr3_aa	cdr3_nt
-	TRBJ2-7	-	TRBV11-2	CASSLGWGDEQYF	TGTGCCAGCAGCTTAGGTTGGGGGGACGAGCAGTACTTC
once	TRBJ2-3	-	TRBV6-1	CASSISGYTDTQYF	TGTGCCAGCAGCATTAGCGGATACACAGATACGCAGTATTTT
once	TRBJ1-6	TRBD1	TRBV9	CASSQGTGGWDSPLHF	TGTGCCAGCAGCCAGGGGACAGGGGGCTGGGATTCACCCCTCCACTTT
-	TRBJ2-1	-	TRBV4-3	CASSQESSSGFYNEQFF	TGCGCCAGCAGCCAAGAGAGTAGCAGCGGTTTCTACAATGAGCAGTTCTTC
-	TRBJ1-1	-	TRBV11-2	CASSLNPGENTEAFF	TGTGCCAGCAGCTTAAACCCAGGGGAGAACACTGAAGCTTTCTTT
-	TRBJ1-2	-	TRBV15	CATSREPGDYGYTF	TGTGCCACCAGCAGAGAGCCGGGGGACTATGGCTACACCTTC
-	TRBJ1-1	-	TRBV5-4	CASSPGDTEAFF	TGTGCCAGCAGCCCGGGTGACACTGAAGCTTTCTTT
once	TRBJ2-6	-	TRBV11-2	CASTEPLRSRAGANVLTF	TGTGCCAGCACCGAACCCCTTAGGAGCCGGGCTGGGGCCAACGTCCTGACTTTC
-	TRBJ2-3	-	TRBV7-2	CASSPRGLTDTQYF	TGTGCCAGCAGCCCCCGAGGGCTCACAGATACGCAGTATTTT
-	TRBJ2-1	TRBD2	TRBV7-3	CASSLSLAGGGEQFF	TGTGCCAGCAGCTTAAGCCTAGCGGGGGGCGGTGAGCAGTTCTTC
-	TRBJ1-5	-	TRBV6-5	CASSPGGERPQHF	TGTGCCAGCAGTCCCGGGGGCGAACGGCCCCAGCATTTT
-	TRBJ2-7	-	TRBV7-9	CASSLDQGPYEQYF	TGTGCCAGCAGCTTAGACCAGGGACCCTACGAGCAGTACTTC
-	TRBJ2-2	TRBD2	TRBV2	CASRRGRTNTGELFF	TGTGCCAGCAGGCGCGGGAGGACGAACACCGGGGAGCTGTTTTTT
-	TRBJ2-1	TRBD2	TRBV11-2	CASSFRIQGTSGSHEQFF	TGTGCCAGCAGCTTTCGAATACAGGGGACTAGCGGTTCACATGAGCAGTTCTTC
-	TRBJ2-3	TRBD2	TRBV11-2	CASRLLAGASTDTQYF	TGTGCCAGCAGGCTCTTAGCGGGTGCTAGCACAGATACGCAGTATTTT
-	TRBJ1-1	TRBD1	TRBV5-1	CASRRQGENTEAFF	TGCGCCAGCAGGAGACAGGGGGAGAACACTGAAGCTTTCTTT
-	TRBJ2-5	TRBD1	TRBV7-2	CASSFRGQGGGQETQYF	TGTGCCAGCAGCTTCCGCGGACAGGGCGGAGGCCAAGAGACCCAGTACTTC
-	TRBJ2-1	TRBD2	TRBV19	CASRIVGTSSGNEQFF	TGTGCCAGTAGGATCGTCGGGACTAGCTCTGGAAATGAGCAGTTCTTC
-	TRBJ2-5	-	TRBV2	CASSEARAEGPEYF	TGTGCCAGCAGTGAAGCCCGTGCCGAGGGACCCGAGTACTTC
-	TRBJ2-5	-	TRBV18	CASSPYQGGETQYF	TGTGCCAGCTCACCATACCAGGGTGGAGAGACCCAGTACTTC
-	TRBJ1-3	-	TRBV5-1	CASSLVGYGNTIYF	TGCGCCAGCAGCTTAGTGGGGTACGGAAACACCATATATTTT
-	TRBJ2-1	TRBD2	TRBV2	CASSPGLAGNEQFF	TGTGCCAGCAGCCCAGGACTAGCGGGGAATGAGCAGTTCTTC
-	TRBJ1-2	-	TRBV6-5	CATQGRGYYGYTF	TGTGCCACCCAAGGGAGGGGGTACTATGGCTACACCTTC
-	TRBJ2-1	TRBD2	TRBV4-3	CASSQDRDSGGTLTNEQFF	TGCGCCAGCAGCCAAGATCGGGATAGCGGGGGCACCCTTACAAATGAGCAGTTCTTC
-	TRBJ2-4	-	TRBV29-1	CSVINRVGAKNIQYF	TGCAGCGTGATAAACAGGGTAGGAGCCAAAAACATTCAGTACTTC
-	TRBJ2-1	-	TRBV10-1	CASSLRERVPYNEQFF	TGCGCCAGCAGCTTGAGGGAAAGGGTCCCCTACAATGAGCAGTTCTTC